One sample yielded the 4 T cell receptor beta chains listed below, sequenced in a study of long-term antiretroviral therapy in people with HIV. Run at survey level, the immunoSEQ assay was version v3.0. Only in-frame clones appear in the TCRdb table, and some are missing; sequencing was by immunoSEQ multiplex PCR. Among more than 20,000 clones listed, roughly 84% were seen once. Material: unsorted PBMCs, obtained 1.9 years after starting antiretroviral therapy. The receptor set was obtained from a woman aged 45-65 years with HIV.

The chain uses TRBV27 and TRBJ2-7; perhaps TRBD1 as D (6 bases). Deletions cut 3 bases from V and 1 base from J, with 25 bases between. The CDR3 totals 19 residues. CDR1 and CDR2 (germline): MNHEY, SMNVEV (reference sequence). DNA for the CDR3: TGTGCCAGCAGTTTGACCGCCCAGGGGCCCGCTTTAAGATCCTACGAGCAGTACTTC. Amino acids: CASSLTAQGPALRSYEQYF.

The chain joins TRBV14 to TRBJ1-2; 8 bases match TRBD1. Germline CDR1 and CDR2: SGHDN and FVKESK. CDR3 length equals 14 residues. The V and J ends lost 4 bases and 4 bases, in that order; junction bases with no gene match: 5. The CDR3 loop is CASSPGGAGYGYTF. CDR3 nucleotide sequence: TGTGCCAGCAGCCCAGGGGGCGCGGGCTATGGCTACACCTTC.

The V gene is TRBV4-1, the J gene TRBJ2-5; D gene unclear. Trimming shortened V by 1 base and J by 5 bases, and 8 bases separated the two germline ends. This CDR3 region has 13 residues. Germline CDR1 is MGHRA and CDR2 is YSYEKL. CDR3 nucleotide sequence: TGCGCCAGCAGCCAAGTTTCACGCGAGACCCAGTACTTC. Translated: CASSQVSRETQYF.

The chain combines TRBV28 with TRBJ2-7, with TRBD2 matching over 8 bases. This CDR3 has 14 residues. The V gene's germline CDR1 is MDHEN and CDR2 SYDVKM. V dropped 8 bases and J dropped 3; count of bases not matched to a gene: 9. Here the CDR3 reads CASHERGTFYEQYF. CDR3 nucleotides: TGTGCCAGCCATGAGCGGGGGACCTTCTACGAGCAGTACTTC.